This T cell receptor (beta chain) was identified during a study of shared clonotypes between healthy human individuals. The protocol was immunoSEQ multiplex PCR, while the TCRdb copy is restricted to in-frame clones and leaves out a portion. The data contain about 2 million clones, approximately 94% of them singletons. As defined, naive CD8 cells were CD45RO-negative and positively selected for CCR7, with terminally differentiated effector memory CD45RA+ cells excluded. Notes on the study in general: Among a few donors, roughly 5.4% of naive CD4 clonotypes were found in common.

This CDR3 spans 13 amino acids. Germline values: CDR1 MNHNY, CDR2 SVGAGI (reference sequence). The ends were cut back, 2 bases at V and 6 bases at J, with 10 bases in the middle. A word on this clone: What it recognizes is unknown.

J is TRBJ1-2 and V is TRBV6-6, with a weak D call TRBD1 (5 bases). Sequenced material: naive CD8+ T cells sorted from blood. The origin of this receptor is a man in his late teens or twenties in good health. The CDR3 nucleotides read TGTGCCAGCAGTTACGTTGGGGGGAATGGCTACACCTTC. Protein sequence: CASSYVGGNGYTF.